This entry describes one TCR beta chain. The naive CD8 fraction comprised CD45RO-negative cells positively selected for CCR7 and excluded terminally differentiated effector memory CD45RA+ cells. The study drew its donors from healthy HIV-negative adults without recent acute infections or vaccinations. This entry is derived from a study of shared clonotypes between healthy human individuals. CDR1 is LNHNV, CDR2 YYDKDF, per germline (reference sequence). This CDR3 comprises 13 residues. V trimming: 4 bases; J trimming: 7 bases; junction bases outside the gene matches: 7. Only in-frame clones appear in the TCRdb table, and some are missing; sequencing was by immunoSEQ multiplex PCR. In the table there are about 2.1 million clones, around 93% of which are singletons.

The sample taken for sequencing was naive CD8+ T cells from PBMCs. This clonotype was sampled from a man younger than 35 in good health. Some clones in this sample may be carry-over from other donors' samples. The chain recombines TRBV15 with TRBJ2-7; 7 positions agree with TRBD1. The CDR3 sequence is CATSNRGEPEQYF. In nucleotides, the CDR3 is TGTGCCACCAGCAACAGGGGCGAACCTGAGCAGTACTTC.